The 9 T cell receptor beta chains in this list originate from one sample, sequenced in a study of blood T cell repertoires in COVID-19. The data were produced by immunoSEQ multiplex PCR, yet TCRdb's version contains in-frame clones alone and is incomplete. The sample carries 200,000 to 300,000 clones, about 91% recorded once. Sequences were obtained from peripheral blood. These receptors were collected from a woman between 25 and 40 years old with COVID-19, enrolled during active disease.

The chain employs TRBV24-1 and TRBJ1-4; D not resolved. V lost 5 bases and J 5 bases, leaving 14 bases between the germline ends. This CDR3 has 15 amino acids. From germline, CDR1 is KGHDR and CDR2 SFDVKD. CDR3 residues: CATSAPLGGNEKLFF. The CDR3 DNA reads as TGTGCCACCAGTGCCCCCCTGGGCGGGAATGAAAAACTGTTTTTT.

The chain combines TRBV7-8 with TRBJ2-2; 11 bases are shared with TRBD1. V lost 3 bases, J lost 7 bases, and 7 bases stayed unmatched. Germline CDR1 is SGHVS and CDR2 is FQNEAQ. CDR3 length: 16 residues. CDR3 in amino acids: CASSFRTGGAIGELFF. The CDR3 nucleotides are TGTGCCAGCAGCTTTAGGACAGGGGGCGCAATCGGGGAGCTGTTTTTT.

This rearrangement joins TRBV30 to TRBJ2-1, with TRBD2 identical over 7 bases. Germline V CDR1 and CDR2: GTSNPN, SVGIG (reference sequence). V was pared by 7 bases and J by 7 bases, with 10 bases of the junction left unmatched. The CDR3 is 13 amino acids. The chain's CDR3 is CALRGGSSNEQFF. The CDR3 bases are TGTGCCTTACGGGGCGGGAGTAGTAATGAGCAGTTCTTC.

The rearrangement links TRBV18 to TRBJ2-6, with a weak D call TRBD2 (5 bases). The V and J ends lost 1 base and 2 bases respectively, with 6 bases between them. The V gene's germline CDR1 is KGHSH and CDR2 LQKENI. CDR3 size: 15 residues. CDR3 sequence (DNA): TGTGCCAGCTCACCACAGAGGGCTGGGGCCAACGTCCTGACTTTC. It specifies CASSPQRAGANVLTF.

A note on this clone: Additional DNA sequences in this sample encode the identical CDR3. This chain joins TRBV19 and TRBJ1-5; a weak D match, TRBD1 (5 bases). With 0 bases removed from V and 5 bases from J, the gap between germline ends came to 5 bases. This CDR3 region has 13 residues. Germline CDR1 LNHDA, CDR2 SQIVND (reference sequence). Here the CDR3 DNA reads TGTGCCAGTAGTATAGACAGGGATCAGCCCCAGCATTTT. As protein: CASSIDRDQPQHF.

The chain links TRBV4-3 to TRBJ2-3; a weak D match, TRBD1 (5 bases). Germline-derived CDR1 and CDR2 are LGHNA and YSLEER. The ends were cut back, 0 bases at V and 0 bases at J, with 10 bases in the middle. This CDR3 region has 16 residues. CDR3 region: CASSQEGVQSTDTQYF. The DNA for the CDR3 is TGCGCCAGCAGCCAAGAAGGGGTCCAGAGCACAGATACGCAGTATTTT.

This chain uses TRBV10-3 with TRBJ1-5; D is perhaps TRBD1 (5 bases). V lost 3 bases and J 0 bases, leaving 9 bases between the germline ends. This CDR3 has 15 amino acids. Germline V gene data show CDR1 as ENHRY and CDR2 as SYGVKD. CDR3 in amino acids: CAISDTTVSNQPQHF. CDR3 DNA sequence: TGTGCCATCAGTGATACGACAGTTAGCAATCAGCCCCAGCATTTT.

The chain links TRBV2 to TRBJ1-1; no clear D gene. CDR1 is SNHLY, CDR2 FYNNEI, per germline. This CDR3 spans 13 amino acids. Between the trimmed V and J ends, which lost 8 bases and 5 bases, there was a span of 15 bases. CDR3: CASAVGAGTEAFF. The CDR3 DNA follows: TGTGCCAGCGCTGTAGGAGCCGGGACTGAAGCTTTCTTT.

The chain combines TRBV7-9 with TRBJ2-6; D is unresolved. V was pared by 5 bases and J by 4 bases, with 12 bases between. Germline V gene data show CDR1 as SEHNR and CDR2 as FQNEAQ (reference sequence). The CDR3 is 15 residues long. CDR3 residues: CASSAIQYGANVLTF. The CDR3 region has the DNA TGTGCCAGCAGCGCCATACAGTACGGGGCCAACGTCCTGACTTTC.